A selection of T cell receptor beta chains follows, all from one sample in a study of T cell responses to AZD1222 COVID-19 vaccine. Produced via immunoSEQ multiplex PCR; TCRdb's table is partial and in-frame only. The sample includes 90,000 to 130,000 clones, 88% seen only once; the top ten take 1.5% to 2%. Specimen: peripheral blood, collected on day 0 of AZD1222 vaccination. All receptors come from an adult in good health. CDR3s include the opening cysteine and the closing phenylalanine or tryptophan. A D gene is named only where the DNA matches it firmly. Expanded clones get a size class; other rows say once, few or many, or leave the size out.

>-|TRBD2|TRBV10-2|TRBJ2-7
CATSTSGSIYEQYF
TGCGCCACCTCCACTAGCGGGAGTATTTACGAGCAGTACTTC
>-|TRBD1|TRBV5-1|TRBJ1-6
CASSPQGARLPNSPLHF
TGCGCCAGCAGTCCACAGGGGGCACGGCTACCTAATTCACCCCTCCACTTT
>once|-|TRBV18|TRBJ1-1
CASSRPGSGNTEAFF
TGTGCCAGCTCAAGACCTGGGTCGGGGAACACTGAAGCTTTCTTT
>-|TRBD1|TRBV14|TRBJ2-3
CASSFGTGSTVNTQYF
TGTGCCAGCAGCTTCGGGACAGGGTCAACTGTAAATACGCAGTATTTT
>-|-|TRBV3-1/TRBV3-2|TRBJ1-3
CASSPSAGSGNTIYF
TGTGCCAGCAGCCCAAGTGCCGGCTCTGGAAACACCATATATTTT
>once|-|TRBV7-2|TRBJ1-4
CASSLAGGEEKLFF
TGTGCCAGCAGCTTAGCAGGCGGGGAGGAAAAACTGTTTTTT
>-|TRBD1|TRBV18|TRBJ1-2
CASSGQGSNYGYTF
TGTGCCAGCTCAGGACAGGGCTCTAACTATGGCTACACCTTC
>-|-|TRBV5-5|TRBJ2-7
CASSLDSGSSYEQYF
TGTGCCAGCAGCTTGGATTCGGGGAGCTCCTACGAGCAGTACTTC
>-|-|TRBV12-3/TRBV12-4|TRBJ1-1
CASSLIYAEAFF
TGTGCCAGCAGTTTAATCTACGCTGAAGCTTTCTTT
>-|TRBD1|TRBV9|TRBJ2-7
CASSPRGPSPSYEQYF
TGTGCCAGCAGCCCCAGGGGGCCTTCGCCCTCCTACGAGCAGTACTTC
>-|TRBD1|TRBV3-1/TRBV3-2|TRBJ1-1
CASSPGQGIPEAFF
TGTGCCAGCAGCCCCGGACAGGGAATTCCTGAAGCTTTCTTT
>-|-|TRBV30|TRBJ1-5
CAWSEGLNQPQHF
TGTGCCTGGAGTGAGGGACTTAATCAGCCCCAGCATTTT
>-|-|TRBV19|TRBJ1-2
CASSPAVQPNYGYTF
TGTGCCAGTAGTCCTGCCGTACAGCCGAACTATGGCTACACCTTC
>-|TRBD2|TRBV7-2|TRBJ2-3
CASGASGARDTQYF
TGTGCCAGCGGGGCTAGCGGAGCTCGAGATACGCAGTATTTT
>-|TRBD1|TRBV11-2|TRBJ1-2
CASSSQGASGYTF
TGTGCCAGCAGCTCTCAGGGGGCTAGCGGCTACACCTTC
>-|-|TRBV5-6|TRBJ1-3
CASSLEVGSISGNTIYF
TGTGCCAGCAGCTTGGAAGTTGGGTCCATCTCTGGAAACACCATATATTTT
>-|-|TRBV6-5|TRBJ2-5
CASNGGRETQYF
TGTGCCAGCAACGGGGGGCGAGAGACCCAGTACTTC
>-|TRBD1|TRBV5-1|TRBJ1-1
CASSLGGQLIMNTEAFF
TGCGCCAGCAGCTTGGGGGGACAGTTGATTATGAACACTGAAGCTTTCTTT
>-|-|TRBV5-1|TRBJ1-3
CASKTASSGNTIYF
TGCGCCAGCAAAACAGCGAGCTCTGGAAACACCATATATTTT
>-|-|TRBV18|TRBJ1-1
CASSPSRVKETEAFF
TGTGCCAGCTCACCAAGTCGGGTTAAGGAGACTGAAGCTTTCTTT
>-|TRBD1|TRBV18|TRBJ1-2
CASSLGTEYGYTF
TGTGCCAGCTCACTCGGGACAGAGTATGGCTACACCTTC
>-|-|TRBV19|TRBJ1-5
CASSMTPGNSNQPQHF
TGTGCCAGTAGTATGACCCCCGGGAATAGCAATCAGCCCCAGCATTTT
>-|-|TRBV2|TRBJ1-2
CASTGGPNYGYTF
TGTGCCAGCACCGGAGGGCCAAACTATGGCTACACCTTC
>-|TRBD2|TRBV5-1|TRBJ2-2
CASSFTGLRNTGELFF
TGCGCCAGCAGCTTCACGGGACTACGAAACACCGGGGAGCTGTTTTTT
>-|-|TRBV18|TRBJ2-3
CASSPWDTQYF
TGTGCCAGCTCACCTTGGGATACGCAGTATTTT
>-|-|TRBV6-5|TRBJ1-1
CASTLQPNTEAFF
TGTGCCAGCACCTTACAGCCGAACACTGAAGCTTTCTTT
>-|TRBD1|TRBV7-9|TRBJ2-2
CASSLLISGGRDTGELFF
TGTGCCAGCAGCTTGCTTATATCAGGGGGCCGTGACACCGGGGAGCTGTTTTTT
>-|TRBD1|TRBV2|TRBJ1-1
CASSEGWTGVRTEAFF
TGTGCCAGCAGTGAAGGGTGGACAGGGGTGAGGACTGAAGCTTTCTTT
>-|-|TRBV24-1|TRBJ2-2
CATSRDSNTGELFF
TGTGCCACCAGTCGGGACTCGAACACCGGGGAGCTGTTTTTT
>once|-|TRBV19|TRBJ2-2
CASTPDVRGELFF
TGTGCCAGTACCCCCGATGTAAGGGGGGAGCTGTTTTTT
>-|-|TRBV6-5|TRBJ1-2
CASSPNGFVNYGYTF
TGTGCCAGCAGCCCCAACGGGTTCGTTAACTATGGCTACACCTTC
>few|-|TRBV3-1/TRBV3-2|TRBJ1-2
CASSQGYGYTF
TGTGCCAGCAGCCAGGGTTATGGCTACACCTTC
>-|-|TRBV6-5|TRBJ1-2
CASYRLGLYGYTF
TGTGCCAGCTATCGACTGGGACTCTATGGCTACACCTTC
>-|-|TRBV6-1|TRBJ1-2
CASSDYVIGSGRNYGYTF
TGTGCCAGCAGTGATTACGTTATTGGTAGCGGGCGAAACTATGGCTACACCTTC
>-|TRBD1|TRBV5-4|TRBJ1-1
CASSSLGTGGDVTEAFF
TGTGCCAGCAGTTCGCTCGGGACAGGGGGCGATGTCACTGAAGCTTTCTTT
>-|-|TRBV30|TRBJ2-3
CAWSRDTLGTDTQYF
TGTGCCTGGAGTCGGGACACCCTAGGGACAGATACGCAGTATTTT
>-|-|TRBV5-8|TRBJ1-4
CASSWEGEEKLFF
TGTGCCAGCAGCTGGGAGGGCGAGGAAAAACTGTTTTTT
>-|-|TRBV19|TRBJ2-1
CASSGSSYNEQFF
TGTGCCAGTAGTGGCTCGTCATACAATGAGCAGTTCTTC
>-|TRBD1|TRBV2|TRBJ1-5
CASRDTGGRNQPQHF
TGTGCCAGCAGAGATACAGGGGGACGCAATCAGCCCCAGCATTTT
>-|-|TRBV7-8|TRBJ2-2
CASSSAVWSGAGELFF
TGTGCCAGCAGCTCAGCGGTCTGGAGTGGCGCCGGGGAGCTGTTTTTT
>once|-|TRBV19|TRBJ1-2
CASSQGSSYGYTF
TGTGCCAGTAGTCAAGGCAGTAGCTATGGCTACACCTTC
>-|-|TRBV5-1|TRBJ2-2
CASSSQGANTGELFF
TGCGCCAGCAGCTCACAGGGCGCGAACACCGGGGAGCTGTTTTTT
>-|-|TRBV18|TRBJ1-1
CASSPPSPLNTEAFF
TGTGCCAGCTCACCACCGAGCCCTTTGAACACTGAAGCTTTCTTT
>-|TRBD1|TRBV25-1|TRBJ1-1
CASSEDRGQGAFF
TGTGCCAGCAGTGAGGACAGGGGGCAAGGAGCTTTCTTT
>-|TRBD2|TRBV6-1|TRBJ2-1
CASSEAAGGSYNEQFF
TGTGCCAGCAGTGAAGCTGCGGGGGGGTCCTACAATGAGCAGTTCTTC
>-|TRBD1|TRBV4-2|TRBJ1-2
CASSQSTGVSGYTF
TGTGCCAGCAGCCAGTCTACAGGGGTGAGTGGCTACACCTTC